This T cell receptor (beta chain) was retrieved from a study of blood T cell repertoires in COVID-19. At the level of the study: There were acute and convalescent COVID-19 samples, and they came from the United States, Italy and Spain. PBMCs, B-cell-depleted T cells, or T cells provided the cDNA or gDNA that made up the material.

CDR1 and CDR2 from the germline V gene are SGHRS and YFSETQ. The CDR3 has 15 residues. Trimming at V came to 1 base and at J to 3 bases, leaving 4 bases not matched to a gene. Per the authors' pipeline: By means of reference gene primer amplification, nucleated cell counts were estimated. This table comes from immunoSEQ multiplex PCR, and its TCRdb copy is limited to in-frame clones, with some not included. V and J calls and clone size come straight from that table; D and trimming were deduced from the DNA. The top ten clones hold about 3% of a sample with some 80,000 clones, roughly 90% of them seen once.

The specimen sequenced was peripheral blood. The genes are TRBV5-1 and TRBJ2-1; 7 bases fit TRBD2. The TCR was taken from a woman between 45 and 60 years old with active or convalescent COVID-19. The CDR3 protein is CASSLSGTDYNEQFF. Written as DNA, the CDR3 is TGCGCCAGCAGCTTGAGCGGGACTGACTACAATGAGCAGTTCTTC.